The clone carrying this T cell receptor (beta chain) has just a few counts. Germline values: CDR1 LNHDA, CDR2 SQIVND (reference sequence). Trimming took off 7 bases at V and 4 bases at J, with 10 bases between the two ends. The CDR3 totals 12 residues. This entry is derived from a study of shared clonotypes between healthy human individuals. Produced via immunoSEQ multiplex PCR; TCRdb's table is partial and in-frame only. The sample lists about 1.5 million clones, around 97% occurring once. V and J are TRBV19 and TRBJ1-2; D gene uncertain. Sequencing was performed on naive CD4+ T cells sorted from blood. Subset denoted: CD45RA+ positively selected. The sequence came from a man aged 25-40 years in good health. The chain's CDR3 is CASTRGSYGYTF. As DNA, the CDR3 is TGTGCCAGTACACGGGGATCCTATGGCTACACCTTC.